The following is a T cell receptor beta chain sequence with its context. What it binds is unknown. Barcoded TCR alpha and TCR beta cDNA libraries with UMIs came from 5'RACE using constant-segment primers. Each CDR3 protein gets one entry after TCRdb re-called the 5' RACE reads with MiXCR. The sample gives 550,000 to 600,000 distinct CDR3 sequences, around a sixth of which show up once; around 7.8% is in the top ten. This entry belongs to a study of T-cell memory formation after mild COVID-19. General study points: CD4+ bias marked clones expanding day 15 to 37, unlike balanced contracting clones.

This CDR3 has 16 amino acids. V is TRBV21-1 and J is TRBJ2-5; the table assigns TRBD1, which was not confirmed against the DNA. TRBV21-1 is recorded as a pseudogene. The sequence came from an adult woman who had mild COVID-19 (a few samples of this study predate the infection). Cell type and time point are not known. The sample was PBMCs or a T cell subset sorted from them (not recorded which). DNA of the CDR3: TGTGCCAGCAGCAAATCCATCAGGGGCGGTGGGGAGACCCAGTACTTC. This translates into CASSKSIRGGGETQYF.